This TCR beta chain originates from a study of blood T cells in healthy people across ages. Study-level results: It was found that TCR beta diversity correlated strongly with the percentage of naive T cells.

Note on this clonotype: Its antigen is not known.

Isolation yielded PBMCs, at least 6.5 million per sample, in every case. The authors ran a second PCR of 7 to 11 cycles using a sample-barcoded 5' primer and a J-beta primer mix. Per sample, CDR3-containing paired-end reads numbered at least 2.5 million. TCRdb re-analysed the 5' RACE reads in MiXCR, keeping a single row per CDR3 protein. The sample holds roughly 800,000 distinct CDR3 sequences, approximately 55% seen once. Input material: blood. The TCR was taken from a man aged 80 or over in good health.

The CDR3 DNA is TGTGCCAGCAGCTTAGCCGGGGCGTCAGGTGAAGCTTTCTTT. This codes for CASSLAGASGEAFF. The V call is TRBV7-8, the J call TRBJ1-1; weak D call: TRBD1 (5 bases). The CDR3 is 14 amino acids. Trimming stripped 0 bases from V and 7 bases from J, with 12 bases between. Germline V gene data show CDR1 as SGHVS and CDR2 as FQNEAQ.